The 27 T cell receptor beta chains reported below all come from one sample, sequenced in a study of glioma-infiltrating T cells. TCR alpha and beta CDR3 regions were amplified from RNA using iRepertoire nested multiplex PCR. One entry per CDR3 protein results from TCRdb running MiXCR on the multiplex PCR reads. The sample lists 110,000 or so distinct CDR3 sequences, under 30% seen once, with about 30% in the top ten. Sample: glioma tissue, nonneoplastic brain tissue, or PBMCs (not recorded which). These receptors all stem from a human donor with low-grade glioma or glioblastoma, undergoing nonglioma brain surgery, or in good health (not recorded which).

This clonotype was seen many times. DNA for the CDR3: TGTGCCACCAGGGACGGGTACCAAGAGACCCAGTACTTC. Protein sequence: CATRDGYQETQYF. J is TRBJ2-5 and V is TRBV15; D unclear. Germline CDR1 and CDR2: LNHNV and YYDKDF (reference sequence). The CDR3 spans 13 residues. Trimming removed 6 bases from V and 0 bases from J, with 8 bases in between.

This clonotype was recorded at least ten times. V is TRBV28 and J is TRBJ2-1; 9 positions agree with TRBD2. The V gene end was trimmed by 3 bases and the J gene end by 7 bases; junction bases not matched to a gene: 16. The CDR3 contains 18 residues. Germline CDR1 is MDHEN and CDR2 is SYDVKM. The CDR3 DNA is TGTGCCAGCAGTTTGGGGAAGGCGGGCGGGAGGGCCTGGAATGAGCAGTTCTTC. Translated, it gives CASSLGKAGGRAWNEQFF.

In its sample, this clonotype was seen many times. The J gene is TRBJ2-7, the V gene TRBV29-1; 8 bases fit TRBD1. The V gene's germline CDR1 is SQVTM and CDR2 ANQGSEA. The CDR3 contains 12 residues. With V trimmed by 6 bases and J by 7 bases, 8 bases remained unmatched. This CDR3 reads CSVGWTGSEQYF. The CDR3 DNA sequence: TGCAGCGTCGGTTGGACAGGGAGTGAGCAGTACTTC.

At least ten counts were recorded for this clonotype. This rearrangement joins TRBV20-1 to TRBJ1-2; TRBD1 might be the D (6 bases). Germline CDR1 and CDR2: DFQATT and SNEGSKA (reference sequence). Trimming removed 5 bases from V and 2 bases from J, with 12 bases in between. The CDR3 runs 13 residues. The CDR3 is CSAGGGGNYGYTF. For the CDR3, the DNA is TGCAGTGCTGGAGGGGGGGGCAACTATGGCTACACCTTC.

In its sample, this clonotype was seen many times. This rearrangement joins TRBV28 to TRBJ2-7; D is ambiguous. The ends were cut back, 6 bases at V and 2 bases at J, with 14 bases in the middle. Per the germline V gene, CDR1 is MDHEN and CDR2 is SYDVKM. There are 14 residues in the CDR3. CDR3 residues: CASRWTFDTYEQYF. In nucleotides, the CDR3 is TGTGCCAGCAGGTGGACCTTTGATACCTACGAGCAGTACTTC.

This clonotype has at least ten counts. The CDR3 nucleotides are TGTGCCAGCAGCTTAGATACCGCAAAGAGTCCCTACGAGCAGTACTTC. This sequence encodes CASSLDTAKSPYEQYF. The chain has TRBV7-2 and TRBJ2-7; D is ambiguous. Trimming stripped 1 base from V and 2 bases from J, with 15 bases between. CDR1 and CDR2 from the germline V gene are SGHTA and FQGNSA. The CDR3 runs 16 residues.

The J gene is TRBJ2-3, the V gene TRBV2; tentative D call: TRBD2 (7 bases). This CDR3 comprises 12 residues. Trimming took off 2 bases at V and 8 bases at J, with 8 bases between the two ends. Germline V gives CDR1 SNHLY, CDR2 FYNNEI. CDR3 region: CASSERGATQYF. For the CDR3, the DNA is TGTGCCAGCAGTGAACGGGGGGCTACGCAGTATTTT.

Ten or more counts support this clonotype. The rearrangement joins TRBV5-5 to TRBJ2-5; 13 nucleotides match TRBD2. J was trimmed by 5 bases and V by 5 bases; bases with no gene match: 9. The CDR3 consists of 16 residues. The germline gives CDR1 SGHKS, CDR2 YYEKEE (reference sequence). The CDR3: CASSYGLAGAGETQYF. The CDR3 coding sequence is TGTGCCAGCAGTTACGGACTAGCGGGGGCCGGGGAGACCCAGTACTTC.

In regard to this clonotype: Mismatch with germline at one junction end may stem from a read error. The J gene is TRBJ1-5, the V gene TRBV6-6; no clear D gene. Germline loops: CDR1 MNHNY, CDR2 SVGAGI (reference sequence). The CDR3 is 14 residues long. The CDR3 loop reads CASSVEDSHQPQHW. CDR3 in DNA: TGTGCCAGTAGTGTTGAAGATAGTCATCAGCCCCAGCATTGG.

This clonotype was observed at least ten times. Here the CDR3 DNA reads TGTGCCAGCAGTTACCCTAGGTTATCCTCCTACGAGCAGTACTTC. It is translated as CASSYPRLSSYEQYF. The J gene is TRBJ2-7, the V gene TRBV6-2 or TRBV6-3; D is unclear. CDR1 is MNHEY, CDR2 SVGEGT, per germline. CDR3 length equals 15 residues. V lost 2 bases and J 0 bases, leaving 11 bases between the germline ends.

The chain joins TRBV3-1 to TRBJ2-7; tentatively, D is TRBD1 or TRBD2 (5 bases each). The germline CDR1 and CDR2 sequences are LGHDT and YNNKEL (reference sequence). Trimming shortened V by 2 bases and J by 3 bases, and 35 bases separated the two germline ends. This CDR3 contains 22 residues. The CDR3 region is CASSQRKGRGIGTFLIGYEQYF. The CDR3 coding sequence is TGTGCCAGCAGCCAAAGGAAGGGACGGGGAATCGGAACTTTCTTGATCGGCTACGAGCAGTACTTC.

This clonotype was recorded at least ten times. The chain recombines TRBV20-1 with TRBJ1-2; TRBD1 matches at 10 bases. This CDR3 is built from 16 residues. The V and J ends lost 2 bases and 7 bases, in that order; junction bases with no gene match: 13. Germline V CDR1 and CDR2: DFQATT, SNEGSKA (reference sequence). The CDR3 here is CSARSGTGAVYGGYTF. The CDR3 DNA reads TGCAGTGCTAGATCTGGGACAGGGGCGGTTTATGGTGGCTACACCTTC.

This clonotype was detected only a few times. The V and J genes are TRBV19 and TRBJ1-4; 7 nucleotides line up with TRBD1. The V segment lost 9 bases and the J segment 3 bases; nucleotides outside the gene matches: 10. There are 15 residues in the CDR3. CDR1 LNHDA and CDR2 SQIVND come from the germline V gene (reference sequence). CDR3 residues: CASQPSGGANEKLFF. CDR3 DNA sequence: TGTGCCAGCCAACCTTCAGGGGGAGCTAATGAAAAACTGTTTTTT.

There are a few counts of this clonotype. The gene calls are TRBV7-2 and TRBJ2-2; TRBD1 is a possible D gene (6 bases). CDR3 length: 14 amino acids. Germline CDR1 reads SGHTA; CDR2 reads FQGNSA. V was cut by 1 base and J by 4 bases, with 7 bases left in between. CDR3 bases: TGTGCCAGCAGCTTAGGACAGGCCACCGGGGAGCTGTTTTTT. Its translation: CASSLGQATGELFF.

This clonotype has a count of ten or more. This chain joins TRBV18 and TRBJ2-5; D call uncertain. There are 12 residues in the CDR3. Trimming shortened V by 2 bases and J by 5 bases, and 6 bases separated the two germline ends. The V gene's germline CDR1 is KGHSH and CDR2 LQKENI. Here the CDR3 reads CASSPMEETQYF. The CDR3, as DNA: TGTGCCAGCTCACCAATGGAGGAGACCCAGTACTTC. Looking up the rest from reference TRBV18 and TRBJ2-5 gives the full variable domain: NAGVMQNPRHLVRRRGQEARLRCSPMKGHSHVYWYRQLPEEGLKFMVYLQKENIIDESGMPKERFSAEFPKEGPSILRIQQVVRGDSAAYFCASSPMEETQYFGPGTRLLVL.

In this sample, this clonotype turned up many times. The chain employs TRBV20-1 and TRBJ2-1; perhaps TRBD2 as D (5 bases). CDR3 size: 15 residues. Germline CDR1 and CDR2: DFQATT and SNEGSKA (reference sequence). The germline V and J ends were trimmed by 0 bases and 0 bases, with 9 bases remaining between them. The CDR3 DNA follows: TGCAGTGCTAGAGATCTGGCGGGCTCCTACAATGAGCAGTTCTTC. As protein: CSARDLAGSYNEQFF.

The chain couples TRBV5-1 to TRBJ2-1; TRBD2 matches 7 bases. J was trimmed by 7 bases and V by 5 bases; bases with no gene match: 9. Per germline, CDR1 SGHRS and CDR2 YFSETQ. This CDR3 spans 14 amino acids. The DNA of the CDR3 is TGCGCCAGCAGGCGGGCGGGAGTAAGGAATGAGCAGTTCTTC. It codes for CASRRAGVRNEQFF.

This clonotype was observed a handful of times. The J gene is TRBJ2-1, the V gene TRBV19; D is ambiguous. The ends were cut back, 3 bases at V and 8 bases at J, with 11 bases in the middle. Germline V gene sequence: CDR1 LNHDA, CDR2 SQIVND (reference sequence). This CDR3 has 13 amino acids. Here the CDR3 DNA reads TGTGCCAGTAGTATTCGGCCGCCCCATGAGCAGTTCTTC. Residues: CASSIRPPHEQFF. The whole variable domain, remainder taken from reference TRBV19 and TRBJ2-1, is DGGITQSPKYLFRKEGQNVTLSCEQNLNHDAMYWYRQDPGQGLRLIYYSQIVNDFQKGDIAEGYSVSREKKESFPLTVTSAQKNPTAFYLCASSIRPPHEQFFGPGTRLTVL.

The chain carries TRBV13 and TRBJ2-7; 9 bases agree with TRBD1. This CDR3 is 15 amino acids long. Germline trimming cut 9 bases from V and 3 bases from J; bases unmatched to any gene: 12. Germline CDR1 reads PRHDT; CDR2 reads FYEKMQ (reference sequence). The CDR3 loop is CASSVRWGQGYEQYF. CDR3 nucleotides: TGTGCCAGTTCAGTTCGGTGGGGACAGGGCTACGAGCAGTACTTC. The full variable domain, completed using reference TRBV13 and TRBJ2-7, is AAGVIQSPRHLIKEKRETATLKCYPIPRHDTVYWYQQGPGQDPQFLISFYEKMQSDKGSIPDRFSAQQFSDYHSELNMSSLELGDSALYFCASSVRWGQGYEQYFGPGTRLTVT.

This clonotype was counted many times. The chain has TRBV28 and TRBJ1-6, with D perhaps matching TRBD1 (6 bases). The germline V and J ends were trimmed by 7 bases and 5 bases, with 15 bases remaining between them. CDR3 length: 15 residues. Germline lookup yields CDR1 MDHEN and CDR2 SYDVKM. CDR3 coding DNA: TGTGCCAGCAATATACAGGGCCTTAATAATTCACCCCTCCACTTT. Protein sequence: CASNIQGLNNSPLHF.

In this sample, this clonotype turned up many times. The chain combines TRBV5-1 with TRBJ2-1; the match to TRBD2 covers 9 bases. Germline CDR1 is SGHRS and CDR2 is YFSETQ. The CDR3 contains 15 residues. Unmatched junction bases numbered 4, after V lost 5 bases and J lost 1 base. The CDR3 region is CASRTLAGSYNEQFF. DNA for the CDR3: TGCGCCAGCAGGACCCTAGCGGGATCCTACAATGAGCAGTTCTTC.

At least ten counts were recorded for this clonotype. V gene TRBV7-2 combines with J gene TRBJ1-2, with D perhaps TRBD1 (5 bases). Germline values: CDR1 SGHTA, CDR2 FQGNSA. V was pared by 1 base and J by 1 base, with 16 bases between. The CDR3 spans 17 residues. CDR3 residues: CASSLEARDLGNYGYTF. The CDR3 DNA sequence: TGTGCCAGCAGCTTAGAGGCCCGGGACCTTGGTAACTATGGCTACACCTTC.

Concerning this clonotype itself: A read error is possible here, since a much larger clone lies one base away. This chain's CDR3 is CSVSDRRRASYNEQFF. For the CDR3, the DNA is TGCAGCGTCTCGGACAGGAGGAGGGCTTCCTACAATGAGCAGTTCTTC. This sequence joins TRBV29-1 and TRBJ2-1, with a possible D match to TRBD1 (7 bases). The CDR3 runs 16 residues. Germline CDR1 SQVTM, CDR2 ANQGSEA. V lost 6 bases, J lost 1 base, and 19 bases lay in between.

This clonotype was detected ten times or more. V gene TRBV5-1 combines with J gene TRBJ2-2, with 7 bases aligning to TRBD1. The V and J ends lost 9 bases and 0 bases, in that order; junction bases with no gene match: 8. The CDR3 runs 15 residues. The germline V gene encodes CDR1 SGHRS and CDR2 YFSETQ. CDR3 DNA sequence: TGCGCCACCAGGTACAGGGGACCGAACACCGGGGAGCTGTTTTTT. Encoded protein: CATRYRGPNTGELFF.

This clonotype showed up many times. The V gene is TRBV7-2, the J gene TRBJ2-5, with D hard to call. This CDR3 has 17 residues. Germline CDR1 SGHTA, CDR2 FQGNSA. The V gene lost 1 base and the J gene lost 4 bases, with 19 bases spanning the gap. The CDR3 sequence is CASSLDSPAPPVETQYF. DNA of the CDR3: TGTGCCAGCAGCTTAGATTCTCCGGCCCCCCCTGTAGAGACCCAGTACTTC.

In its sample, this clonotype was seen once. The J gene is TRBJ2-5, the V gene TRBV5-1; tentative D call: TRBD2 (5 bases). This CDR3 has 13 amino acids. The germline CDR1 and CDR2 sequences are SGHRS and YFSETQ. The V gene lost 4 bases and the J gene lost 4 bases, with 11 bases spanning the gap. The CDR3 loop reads CASSLEGRETQYF. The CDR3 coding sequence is TGCGCCAGCAGCCTTGAGGGCCGAGAGACCCAGTACTTC.

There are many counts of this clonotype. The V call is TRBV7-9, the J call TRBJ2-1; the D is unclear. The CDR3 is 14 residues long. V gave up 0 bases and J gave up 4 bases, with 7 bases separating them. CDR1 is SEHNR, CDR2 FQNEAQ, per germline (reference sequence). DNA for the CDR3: TGTGCCAGCAGCTTAGCCCCACGTTACAATGAGCAGTTCTTC. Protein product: CASSLAPRYNEQFF.